A selection of T cell receptor beta chains follows, all from one sample in a study of T cells in Graves' hyperthyroidism and ophthalmopathy. One entry per CDR3 protein, called by TCRdb with MiXCR from the multiplex PCR reads. Altogether approximately 48,000 distinct CDR3 sequences are present, more than 40% being singletons, with the ten largest covering under 35%. The sequencing sample was made of peripheral blood or thyroid tissue (not recorded which). The receptors were gathered from a woman aged 45-65 years with Graves' hyperthyroidism. Both conserved end residues are part of each CDR3. Some rows have no size entry. The others give once, few or many, or a class for an expanded clone.

v_gene,abundance,CDR3aa
TRBV25-1,many,CASSESDGLLSSEQYF
TRBV12-3/TRBV12-4,many,CASSMTGVGSNQPQHF
TRBV7-9,-,CASSLAWTDQPQHF
TRBV9,-,CASSGRGARNTEAFF
TRBV7-9,-,CASSPGTGGRDEQYF
TRBV28,-,CASSPPEGYEKLFF
TRBV2,-,CASSEGDSQLAFF
TRBV7-9,-,CASSSGQGSEGYTF
TRBV7-8,-,CASSSPRRVNTEAFF
TRBV5-1,many,CASSSPATYEQYF
TRBV7-2,-,CASSEGLAGPLFF
TRBV29-1,-,CSVELGGDEQYF
TRBV3-1,many,CASSHQGGPNQPQHF
TRBV7-2,many,CASSLEPYSNQPQHF
TRBV2,-,CASRPLAGEGTDTQYF
TRBV10-2,-,CASSESAQLNTEAFF
TRBV7-8,many,CASSLVVSHSNQPQHF
TRBV6-1,many,CASSRQGAEKLFF
TRBV7-8,-,CASSIGQGHLNTEAFF
TRBV20-1,many,CSARSTPERTYEQYF
TRBV6-5,many,CASSRSGTSSGANVLTF
TRBV6-5,-,CASSYSGETQYF
TRBV2,-,CASSAVDRAYGYTF
TRBV7-6,few,CASSLGPGQGSGANVLTF
TRBV5-1,many,CASSVGQGAGGYTF
TRBV5-1,-,CASREPGQSFAEAFF
TRBV25-1,-,CASSAKQGWGLYGYTF
TRBV30,-,CAWSSDWGDTQYF
TRBV7-9,many,CASSLGRLLSGANVLTF
TRBV7-9,medium-sized,CASSGPMNQPQHF
TRBV12-3/TRBV12-4,few,CASSLESAFGSQFF
TRBV7-6,medium-sized,CASSLSSGSRETQYF
TRBV20-1,many,CSARRTGPLSPLHF
TRBV20-1,many,CSASPSLAGGADTQYF
TRBV7-6,-,CASRQPPGQGNQPQHF
TRBV14,-,CASSPRDSPHEQYF
TRBV10-3,many,CAISESILLKSGSIIHEQYF
TRBV4-1,-,CASSQGGTVNRPQHF
TRBV11-2,many,CASSLTRTNYGYTF
TRBV24-1,-,CATSDPGGLSGGEQFF
TRBV15,once,CATSLTGTGFHGYTF
TRBV4-1,many,CASSQRTGGGGNTIYF
TRBV5-1,many,CASSRDSGANVLTF
TRBV5-1,many,CASSWAFDGSRWPQHF
TRBV11-3,many,CASSPHPQETQYF
TRBV7-6,-,CASSQGITGSSYEQYF
TRBV28,many,CASSPGLEAFF
TRBV6-4,-,CASSDPDGTYTEAFF
TRBV7-6,many,CASSLLQGTYEQYF
TRBV19,many,CASSRSRGLAGGSHEQYF
TRBV20-1,-,CSASPGGPVDTQYF
TRBV28,many,CASTYRGPSSYEQYF
TRBV2,-,CASRRNRGGSPEAFF
TRBV27,-,CASSSTGPLHF